Below, 27 T cell receptor beta chains from the same sample are listed, as sequenced in a study of T-cell memory formation after mild COVID-19. TCRdb called the 5' RACE reads again in MiXCR, with one record for every CDR3 protein. Seen here are around 320,000 distinct CDR3 sequences, around 28% observed once, and the top ten hold around an eighth. Sequenced material: PBMCs or a T cell subset sorted from them (not recorded which). These receptors all stem from an adult woman who had mild COVID-19 (a few samples of this study predate the infection). Cell type and time point are not known.

In its sample, this clonotype was seen many times. The rearrangement joins TRBV5-1 to TRBJ1-1; TRBD1 matches at 9 bases. The germline V gene encodes CDR1 SGHRS and CDR2 YFSETQ. This CDR3 comprises 13 residues. The trim removed 4 bases at V and 8 bases at J, leaving 6 bases unmatched. CDR3 coding DNA: TGCGCCAGCAGCCCACAGGGGGCGCGGGAAGCTTTCTTT. Translating it yields CASSPQGAREAFF.

The chain recombines TRBV5-4 with TRBJ1-1; D remains unclear. CDR3 length equals 14 residues. Germline loops: CDR1 SGHNT, CDR2 YYREEE (reference sequence). V lost 5 bases and J 1 base, leaving 12 bases between the germline ends. This CDR3 is CASRGLATNTEAFF. CDR3 nucleotide sequence: TGTGCCAGCAGGGGGTTGGCAACGAACACTGAAGCTTTCTTT.

This chain connects TRBV20-1 to TRBJ2-1; D might be TRBD1 or TRBD2, each matching 6 bases. The germline V gene has CDR1 DFQATT and CDR2 SNEGSKA (reference sequence). V was trimmed by 6 bases and J by 0 bases, leaving 21 bases between them. This CDR3 comprises 17 residues. Here the CDR3 DNA reads TGCAGTGCCGTGAGTCCGGGGGCCTCAGGCTCCTACAATGAGCAGTTCTTC. Its protein is CSAVSPGASGSYNEQFF.

This clonotype was counted between two and nine times. The chain joins TRBV9 to TRBJ2-7; 7 bases are shared with TRBD2. The CDR3 covers 17 residues. Germline V CDR1 and CDR2: SGDLS, YYNGEE. V shed 0 bases and J 3 bases; nucleotides not matched to a gene: 12. The CDR3 DNA is TGTGCCAGCAGCGTAGGCGGACCTGGCGGGAGTCTCTACGAGCAGTACTTC. Amino acids: CASSVGGPGGSLYEQYF.

CDR3 sequence: CASSFYRGDTGELFF. In DNA form, the CDR3 reads TGTGCCAGCAGTTTCTACAGGGGGGACACCGGGGAGCTGTTTTTT. V gene TRBV12-3 or TRBV12-4 combines with J gene TRBJ2-2; 8 nucleotides line up with TRBD1. The CDR3 sequence is 15 residues long. The V segment lost 3 bases and the J segment 3 bases; nucleotides outside the gene matches: 3.

This clonotype was seen more than once but under ten times. The chain links TRBV4-1 to TRBJ2-1; 7 positions agree with TRBD2. Per germline, CDR1 MGHRA and CDR2 YSYEKL. The CDR3 runs to 17 residues. V lost 1 base, J lost 5 bases, and 11 bases stayed unmatched. CDR3 DNA: TGCGCCAGCAGCCAAGCGTTCTCAGCGGGGACTAACAATGAGCAGTTCTTC. As protein: CASSQAFSAGTNNEQFF.

This clonotype was counted between two and nine times. CDR3 DNA sequence: TGTGCCAGCAGCCCGGGGGGAGGGGTGGACTATGGCTACACCTTC. Amino acids: CASSPGGGVDYGYTF. The chain employs TRBV7-6 and TRBJ1-2; D possibly corresponds to TRBD1 (5 bases). Looked up from germline, CDR1 is SGHVS and CDR2 is FNYEAQ. Trimming shortened V by 5 bases and J by 3 bases, and 16 bases separated the two germline ends. The CDR3 covers 15 residues. Looking up the rest from reference TRBV7-6 and TRBJ1-2 gives the full variable domain: GAGVSQSPRYKVTKRGQDVALRCDPISGHVSLYWYRQALGQGPEFLTYFNYEAQQDKSGLPNDRFSAERPEGSISTLTIQRTEQRDSAMYRCASSPGGGVDYGYTFGSGTRLTVV.

This clonotype was counted a few times. The gene calls are TRBV5-6 and TRBJ2-3; maybe TRBD1 (5 bases). Trimming removed 0 bases from V and 6 bases from J, with 23 bases in between. Germline V gives CDR1 SGHDT, CDR2 YYEEEE. The CDR3 runs to 18 residues. CDR3 amino acids: CASSLGGRKKLSGDTQYF. DNA of the CDR3: TGTGCCAGCAGCTTGGGGGGTCGCAAGAAGCTCTCAGGGGATACGCAGTATTTT.

The chain couples TRBV20-1 to TRBJ2-3; D unclear. V dropped 6 bases and J dropped 3 bases, with 19 bases sitting between them. Per germline, CDR1 DFQATT and CDR2 SNEGSKA (reference sequence). The CDR3 is 15 residues long. CDR3 residues: CSATTRASGTDTQYF. The CDR3 nucleotides are TGCAGTGCAACGACACGAGCATCTGGGACAGATACGCAGTATTTT.

This clonotype was counted between two and nine times. The genes are TRBV7-9 and TRBJ1-4; D may be TRBD1 (5 bases). CDR1 SEHNR and CDR2 FQNEAQ come from the germline V gene (reference sequence). The CDR3 sequence is 15 residues long. V was cut by 5 bases and J by 3 bases, with 13 bases left in between. As DNA, the CDR3 is TGTGCCAGCAGCCCCGGGACGCCACCTAATGAAAAACTGTTTTTT. Its protein product is CASSPGTPPNEKLFF.

Note on this clonotype: No conserved phenylalanine or tryptophan is present at the end of the CDR3, so a read error is the likely explanation. The chain carries TRBV5-1 and TRBJ1-2; D is possibly TRBD1 (6 bases). From germline, CDR1 is SGHRS and CDR2 YFSETQ. The CDR3 loop spans 15 amino acids. V shed 0 bases and J shed 2 bases, with 11 bases lying between them. The CDR3 DNA reads TGCGCCAGCAGCTTGGCCGACAGGCCCAACTATGGCTACACCATC. It is translated as CASSLADRPNYGYTI.

The chain combines TRBV20-1 with TRBJ2-7; TRBD2 matches at 8 bases. Per germline, CDR1 DFQATT and CDR2 SNEGSKA (reference sequence). The J segment lost 2 bases and the V segment lost 7 bases, leaving 4 bases of the junction unmatched. CDR3 length equals 12 residues. The CDR3 protein is CSGRGVTYEQYF. Here the CDR3 DNA reads TGCAGTGGGCGGGGGGTCACCTACGAGCAGTACTTC.

This clonotype was detected only a few times. J is TRBJ2-7 and V is TRBV5-5, with D possibly TRBD1 on 6 matching bases. The CDR3 is 14 residues long. V gave up 0 bases and J gave up 3 bases, with 10 bases separating them. Per germline, CDR1 SGHKS and CDR2 YYEKEE (reference sequence). The DNA for the CDR3 is TGTGCCAGCAGCTTGGACAGGGCCCTCTACGAGCAGTACTTC. Amino acid sequence: CASSLDRALYEQYF.

This chain links TRBV12-3 or TRBV12-4 with TRBJ2-3, with 7 bases matching TRBD2. Germline trimming cut 6 bases from V and 4 bases from J; bases unmatched to any gene: 7. CDR3 size: 14 residues. The CDR3 coding sequence is TGTGCCAGCAGCCGGGACTACAGTTCAGATACGCAGTATTTT. This translates into CASSRDYSSDTQYF.

This sequence joins TRBV12-3 or TRBV12-4 and TRBJ2-7; 10 nucleotides align to TRBD2. CDR3 length equals 18 residues. The junction had 11 bases not matched to a gene; V was cut back by 2 bases and J by 1 base. The CDR3 loop reads CASSLSSSGGVLSYEQYF. DNA of the CDR3: TGTGCCAGCAGTTTAAGTAGCAGCGGGGGGGTATTATCCTACGAGCAGTACTTC.

The CDR3 loop is CASKEDRGPQPQHF. The CDR3 DNA is TGTGCCAGCAAAGAAGACAGGGGGCCTCAGCCCCAGCATTTT. This chain joins TRBV6-2 or TRBV6-3 and TRBJ1-5; 10 nucleotides align to TRBD1. Germline CDR1 and CDR2: MNHEY and SVGEGT. J gave up 6 bases and V 7 bases, and 6 bases lay outside the gene matches. The length of the CDR3 is 14 residues.

This rearrangement joins TRBV12-3 or TRBV12-4 to TRBJ2-7; 8 bases are shared with TRBD2. V dropped 5 bases and J dropped 9; count of bases not matched to a gene: 6. CDR3 length equals 12 residues. CDR3 region: CASSPSGSWQYF. The CDR3 DNA is TGTGCCAGCAGTCCAAGCGGGAGCTGGCAGTACTTC.

CDR3 sequence: CASSGGGPGGEQYF. In DNA, the CDR3 is TGTGCCAGCAGCGGAGGGGGGCCCGGTGGGGAGCAGTACTTC. The chain combines TRBV9 with TRBJ2-7; D assignment may be TRBD1 or TRBD2 (6 bases each). V lost 3 bases and J 7 bases, leaving 17 bases between the germline ends. Germline V lookup: CDR1 SGDLS, CDR2 YYNGEE. This CDR3 is 14 amino acids long.

This clonotype was counted only a few times. The rearrangement uses TRBV20-1 and TRBJ2-2, with D possibly being TRBD1 (6 bases). Trimming shortened V by 1 base and J by 7 bases, and 13 bases separated the two germline ends. Germline V gene data show CDR1 as DFQATT and CDR2 as SNEGSKA (reference sequence). The CDR3 covers 14 residues. The CDR3 spells CSARALRGGGELFF. DNA of the CDR3: TGCAGTGCTAGAGCTCTCAGGGGTGGCGGGGAGCTGTTTTTT.

CDR3 amino acids: CASRPTTREQYF. CDR3 coding DNA: TGTGCCAGCAGACCCACCACTAGGGAGCAGTACTTC. This sequence joins TRBV28 and TRBJ2-7; a possible D gene is TRBD2 (5 bases). This CDR3 contains 12 residues. Looked up from germline, CDR1 is MDHEN and CDR2 is SYDVKM. V lost 6 bases and J lost 7, with 13 bases in between.

This clonotype was found a few times. The rearrangement links TRBV5-1 to TRBJ1-1; D is undetermined. Germline V CDR1 and CDR2: SGHRS, YFSETQ. This CDR3 has 13 amino acids. The V end was cut by 3 bases, the J end by 3 bases, with 9 bases between. CDR3 nucleotide sequence: TGCGCCAGCAGCTCCGGACTTGACACTGAAGCTTTCTTT. Its translation is CASSSGLDTEAFF.

V usage is TRBV9 and J usage is TRBJ1-4; D gene uncertain. CDR1 SGDLS and CDR2 YYNGEE come from the germline V gene. The CDR3 contains 15 residues. Trimming took off 4 bases at V and 7 bases at J, with 17 bases between the two ends. The CDR3, as DNA: TGTGCCAGCAGCCCGTTGGGTGCCGGAGGTGAAAAACTGTTTTTT. This encodes CASSPLGAGGEKLFF.

V and J are TRBV20-1 and TRBJ1-1; tentative D call: TRBD1 (5 bases). Deletions cut 0 bases from V and 6 bases from J, with 20 bases between. The germline V gene has CDR1 DFQATT and CDR2 SNEGSKA (reference sequence). The CDR3 runs 16 residues. Here the CDR3 reads CSARDQGRGIAAEAFF. For the CDR3, the DNA is TGCAGTGCTAGAGATCAGGGACGGGGAATAGCGGCTGAAGCTTTCTTT.

This clonotype was recorded only once. This chain joins TRBV2 and TRBJ1-4; D remains ambiguous. Germline V gene lookup returns CDR1 SNHLY and CDR2 FYNNEI. The CDR3 is made up of 14 amino acids. V lost 6 bases and J 0 bases, leaving 8 bases between the germline ends. The CDR3 DNA is TGTGCCAGCAGCGTGGGGACAACTAATGAAAAACTGTTTTTT. Its translation: CASSVGTTNEKLFF.

CDR3 nucleotides: TGCGCCAGCAGCTTGGCCCCGACAGGGGTGGTTGAAAAACTGTTTTTT. Translated, it gives CASSLAPTGVVEKLFF. The chain carries TRBV5-1 and TRBJ1-4; 8 nucleotides line up with TRBD1. The V and J ends lost 0 bases and 7 bases, in that order; junction bases with no gene match: 8. This CDR3 has 16 residues. Germline CDR1 and CDR2: SGHRS and YFSETQ.

The V call is TRBV20-1, the J call TRBJ2-7; D not certain. The germline V gene encodes CDR1 DFQATT and CDR2 SNEGSKA (reference sequence). The CDR3 contains 14 residues. V lost 2 bases and J lost 0, with 11 bases in between. The CDR3 DNA reads as TGCAGTGCTAGAACTCCCGCGAGCTCCTACGAGCAGTACTTC. Residues: CSARTPASSYEQYF.

In this sample, this clonotype turned up many times. The rearrangement uses TRBV10-3 and TRBJ2-7; 7 bases line up with TRBD2. Germline lookup yields CDR1 ENHRY and CDR2 SYGVKD. The CDR3 is 15 residues long. The ends lost 0 bases at V and 3 bases at J; junction bases unmatched: 5. In DNA, the CDR3 is TGTGCCATCAGTGAGTCCGTGGGGGGGGGCTACGAGCAGTACTTC. This translates into CAISESVGGGYEQYF.